This TCR beta chain was captured in a study of T cells after yellow fever vaccination. Study background: The fractions with low cell numbers were processed using SMART-Seq v4 Ultra Low Input. Overall study results and limits: A weaker but faster secondary response was observed, peaking on day 5 versus 15.

Each CDR3 protein gets one entry after TCRdb re-called the 5' RACE reads with MiXCR. The data hold some 350,000 distinct CDR3 sequences, with 8.5% to 9% observed a single time. From germline, CDR1 is SGHTA and CDR2 FQGTGA. With 5 bases removed from V and 0 bases from J, the gap between germline ends came to 13 bases. The CDR3 consists of 15 residues. Notes on this clonotype: The antigen remains undetermined.

The chain carries TRBV7-3 and TRBJ1-1, with D maybe TRBD1 (5 bases). This sample comprised PBMCs, obtained on the day of the first yellow fever vaccination. The sequence was collected from a man aged 18 to 29 who received the YFV17D yellow fever vaccine. The CDR3 sequence: CASSRRGLLNTEAFF. DNA of the CDR3: TGTGCCAGCAGCCGAAGGGGCCTTTTGAACACTGAAGCTTTCTTT. The full variable domain, its missing parts supplied by reference TRBV7-3 and TRBJ1-1, is GAGVSQTPSNKVTEKGKYVELRCDPISGHTALYWYRQSLGQGPEFLIYFQGTGAADDSGLPNDRFFAVRPEGSVSTLKIQRTERGDSAVYLCASSRRGLLNTEAFFGQGTRLTVV.